These 19 T cell receptor beta chains share one sample of origin, sequenced in a study of blood T cell repertoires in COVID-19. This table comes from immunoSEQ multiplex PCR, and its TCRdb copy is limited to in-frame clones, with some not included. In the table there are around 100,000 clones, around 84% of which are singletons. The sequenced sample was peripheral blood. Every receptor here comes from a man aged 35 to 55 with acute or convalescent COVID-19.

V gene TRBV30 combines with J gene TRBJ2-5, with 9 bases identical to TRBD2. The J segment lost 3 bases and the V segment lost 1 base, leaving 9 bases of the junction unmatched. CDR3 length: 16 residues. From germline, CDR1 is GTSNPN and CDR2 SVGIG (reference sequence). CDR3 DNA: TGTGCCTGGAGTGGGGGTAGCGGGAGATGGGAAGAGACCCAGTACTTC. The encoded protein is CAWSGGSGRWEETQYF.

Points on this clone: One end of the junction fails to match germline, which may point to a read error. The same CDR3 arises from other DNA sequences in this sample as well. V usage is TRBV6-6 and J usage is TRBJ1-5, with a possible D match to TRBD1 (5 bases). Germline CDR1 MNHNY, CDR2 SVGAGI (reference sequence). CDR3 length: 14 residues. The CDR3 nucleotides are TGCGCCAGCAGTTACTCTGGGGCAGCGCAGCCCCAGCATTTT. This sequence encodes CASSYSGAAQPQHF.

The V call is TRBV6-1, the J call TRBJ1-5, with 10 bases identical to TRBD1. Germline V gene data show CDR1 as MNHNS and CDR2 as SASEGT. The CDR3 is 16 amino acids. After removal of 4 bases from V and 7 bases from J, the junction contained 10 bases not matched to a gene. As DNA, the CDR3 is TGTGCCAGCAGTGGCCTGGACAGGGGGGCCTCCCAGCCCCAGCATTTT. It codes for CASSGLDRGASQPQHF.

The V and J genes are TRBV7-3 and TRBJ2-1; D not resolved. V was pared by 2 bases and J by 8 bases, with 10 bases between. The germline V gene has CDR1 SGHTA and CDR2 FQGTGA. The CDR3 has 13 residues. The CDR3 nucleotides read TGTGCCAGCAGCTTACGCCGAACAGATGAGCAGTTCTTC. Encoded protein: CASSLRRTDEQFF.

J is TRBJ2-1 and V is TRBV6-2 or TRBV6-3; D is possibly TRBD2 (5 bases). The CDR3 spans 15 residues. Trimming shortened V by 2 bases and J by 3 bases, and 11 bases separated the two germline ends. Per germline, CDR1 MNHEY and CDR2 SVGEGT. The CDR3 DNA reads as TGTGCCAGCAGTTACGGACCGGGGTACTACAATGAGCAGTTCTTC. This translates into CASSYGPGYYNEQFF.

The chain links TRBV6-2 or TRBV6-3 to TRBJ2-7, with 10 bases fitting TRBD2. The CDR3 loop spans 14 amino acids. The ends lost 6 bases at V and 1 base at J; junction bases unmatched: 3. Per germline, CDR1 MNHEY and CDR2 SVGEGT. The CDR3 nucleotides are TGTGCCAGCAGCGGACTAGCGGAGTCCTACGAGCAGTACTTC. Its translation: CASSGLAESYEQYF.

The table lists this clone with a few counts. This rearrangement joins TRBV7-2 to TRBJ2-4, with 8 positions matching TRBD2. This CDR3 spans 14 amino acids. Germline V gene data show CDR1 as SGHTA and CDR2 as FQGNSA. V lost 5 bases and J lost 4; bases outside the gene matches: 4. CDR3 in amino acids: CASSPPGGKNIQYF. CDR3 DNA sequence: TGTGCCAGCAGCCCCCCGGGGGGGAAAAACATTCAGTACTTC. The variable domain in full, completed from reference TRBV7-2 and TRBJ2-4, reads GAGVSQSPSNKVTEKGKDVELRCDPISGHTALYWYRQSLGQGLEFLIYFQGNSAPDKSGLPSDRFSAERTGGSVSTLTIQRTQQEDSAVYLCASSPPGGKNIQYFGAGTRLSVL.

V is TRBV6-6 and J is TRBJ1-1; D not resolved. CDR3 length equals 14 residues. V was trimmed by 2 bases and J by 6 bases, leaving 13 bases between them. Germline-derived CDR1 and CDR2 are MNHNY and SVGAGI (reference sequence). DNA of the CDR3: TGTGCCAGCAGTTACCCATCTCAGGCATCTGAAGCTTTCTTT. It encodes CASSYPSQASEAFF.

V usage is TRBV5-1 and J usage is TRBJ2-7, with D tentatively TRBD1 (5 bases). The V and J ends lost 3 bases and 3 bases respectively, with 10 bases between them. Germline CDR1 is SGHRS and CDR2 is YFSETQ. The CDR3 length is 13 residues. The CDR3 nucleotides read TGCGCCAGCAGCTCCGTGACAGACTACGAGCAGTACTTC. Translated, it gives CASSSVTDYEQYF.

The gene calls are TRBV27 and TRBJ2-2; the match to TRBD2 covers 13 bases. The CDR3 loop spans 19 amino acids. V trimming: 4 bases; J trimming: 4 bases; junction bases outside the gene matches: 12. Germline CDR1 reads MNHEY; CDR2 reads SMNVEV (reference sequence). The CDR3 DNA reads as TGTGCCAGCAGTTCCACTCCAGGACTAGCGGGAGCGAGCACCGGGGAGCTGTTTTTT. This sequence encodes CASSSTPGLAGASTGELFF.

The chain couples TRBV28 to TRBJ1-6; possible D gene TRBD1, 6 bases. The germline V and J ends were trimmed by 8 bases and 5 bases, with 13 bases remaining between them. The CDR3 spans 14 residues. Germline loops: CDR1 MDHEN, CDR2 SYDVKM. CDR3 sequence (DNA): TGTGCCAGCCTGAGGACAGTTCATAATTCACCCCTCCACTTT. It encodes CASLRTVHNSPLHF.

This clone was observed a single time. V is TRBV27 and J is TRBJ2-7; a weak D match, TRBD2 (5 bases). The germline CDR1 and CDR2 sequences are MNHEY and SMNVEV (reference sequence). There are 14 residues in the CDR3. V lost 6 bases to trimming and J lost 1 base, with 13 bases between them. The CDR3 DNA is TGTGCCAGCAGCCCCTGGACTTTTTCCTACGAGCAGTACTTC. Translated, it gives CASSPWTFSYEQYF.

J is TRBJ2-1 and V is TRBV27; 7 positions agree with TRBD2. This CDR3 is built from 15 residues. Per germline, CDR1 MNHEY and CDR2 SMNVEV (reference sequence). J was trimmed by 4 bases and V by 6 bases; bases with no gene match: 9. CDR3 bases: TGTGCCAGCAGCCTCGGGGGGAAGGCGTACAATGAGCAGTTCTTC. Its protein is CASSLGGKAYNEQFF.

V is TRBV6-2 or TRBV6-3 and J is TRBJ1-1; a weak D match, TRBD1 (6 bases). This CDR3 comprises 11 residues. CDR1 and CDR2 from the germline V gene are MNHEY and SVGEGT. Trimming shortened V by 1 base and J by 11 bases, and 8 bases separated the two germline ends. This CDR3 is CASSYWGGAFF. The CDR3 nucleotides read TGTGCCAGCAGTTACTGGGGGGGCGCTTTCTTT.

The chain has TRBV27 and TRBJ2-5; weak D call: TRBD2 (6 bases). CDR3 size: 13 residues. V was shortened by 5 bases and J by 4 bases, with 11 bases between the two germline ends. Germline CDR1 MNHEY, CDR2 SMNVEV (reference sequence). The CDR3: CASSAGRRETQYF. Written as DNA, the CDR3 is TGTGCCAGCAGTGCGGGGAGGCGAGAGACCCAGTACTTC.

The chain couples TRBV4-2 to TRBJ1-6; maybe TRBD1 (5 bases). Germline CDR1 LGHNA, CDR2 YNFKEQ. Trimming removed 0 bases from V and 5 bases from J, with 11 bases in between. CDR3 length: 16 residues. CDR3 DNA: TGTGCCAGCAGCCAAGATTGGGGCCGGAATAATTCACCCCTCCACTTT. It codes for CASSQDWGRNNSPLHF.

The CDR3 coding sequence is TGTGCCAGCAGCCTAGCGGGGGGGCGAACATACAATGAGCAGTTCTTC. Protein product: CASSLAGGRTYNEQFF. The chain carries TRBV4-2 and TRBJ2-1; 11 nucleotides line up with TRBD2. This CDR3 has 16 residues. The V gene's germline CDR1 is LGHNA and CDR2 YNFKEQ. V shed 4 bases, J shed 4 bases, and the junction held 6 bases outside the gene matches.

This chain connects TRBV28 to TRBJ2-3; no firm D call. Deletions cut 3 bases from V and 2 bases from J, with 12 bases between. Germline CDR1 and CDR2: MDHEN and SYDVKM. This CDR3 region has 15 residues. The CDR3 is CASSFSGLLTDTQYF. CDR3 coding DNA: TGTGCCAGCAGTTTTTCGGGTCTACTCACAGATACGCAGTATTTT. Supplemented by reference TRBV28 and TRBJ2-3, the full variable domain reads DVKVTQSSRYLVKRTGEKVFLECVQDMDHENMFWYRQDPGLGLRLIYFSYDVKMKEKGDIPEGYSVSREKKERFSLILESASTNQTSMYLCASSFSGLLTDTQYFGPGTRLTVL.

J is TRBJ2-2 and V is TRBV21-1; whether TRBD1, the table's D call, matches the DNA was not checked. TRBV21-1 is recorded as a pseudogene. CDR3 length: 14 residues. The CDR3 sequence is CASSKSTGTGELFF. The CDR3 bases are TGTGCCAGCAGCAAATCGACAGGGACCGGGGAGCTGTTTTTT.